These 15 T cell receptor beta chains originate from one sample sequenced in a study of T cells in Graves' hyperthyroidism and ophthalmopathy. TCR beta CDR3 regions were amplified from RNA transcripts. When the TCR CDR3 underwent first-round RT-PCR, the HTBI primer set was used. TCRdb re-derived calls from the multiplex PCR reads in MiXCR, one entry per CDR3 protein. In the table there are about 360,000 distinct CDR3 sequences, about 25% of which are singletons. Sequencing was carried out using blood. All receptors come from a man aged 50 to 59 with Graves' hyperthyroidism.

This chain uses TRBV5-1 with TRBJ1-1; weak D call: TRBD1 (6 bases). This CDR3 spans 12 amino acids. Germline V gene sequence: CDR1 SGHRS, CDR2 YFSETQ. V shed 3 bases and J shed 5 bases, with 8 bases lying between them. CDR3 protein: CASSSGVTEAFF. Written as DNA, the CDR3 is TGCGCCAGCAGCTCAGGGGTAACTGAAGCTTTCTTT. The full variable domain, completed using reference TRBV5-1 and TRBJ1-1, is KAGVTQTPRYLIKTRGQQVTLSCSPISGHRSVSWYQQTPGQGLQFLFEYFSETQRNKGNFPGRFSGRQFSNSRSEMNVSTLELGDSALYLCASSSGVTEAFFGQGTRLTVV.

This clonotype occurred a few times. As DNA, the CDR3 is TGTGCCAGCAGCCTTAGGGGACGAACTAATGAAAAACTGTTTTTT. This encodes CASSLRGRTNEKLFF. V and J are TRBV11-2 and TRBJ1-4; a possible D gene is TRBD1 (5 bases). Germline CDR1 reads SGHAT; CDR2 reads FQNNGV. This CDR3 has 15 amino acids. V was cut by 5 bases and J by 1 base, with 11 bases left in between.

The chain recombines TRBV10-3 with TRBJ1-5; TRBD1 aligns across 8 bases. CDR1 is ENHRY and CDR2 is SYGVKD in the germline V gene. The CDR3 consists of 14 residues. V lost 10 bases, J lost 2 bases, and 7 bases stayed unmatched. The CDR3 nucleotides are TGTGCCAGCGGACAGGGTATGGGCAATCAGCCCCAGCATTTT. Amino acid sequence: CASGQGMGNQPQHF.

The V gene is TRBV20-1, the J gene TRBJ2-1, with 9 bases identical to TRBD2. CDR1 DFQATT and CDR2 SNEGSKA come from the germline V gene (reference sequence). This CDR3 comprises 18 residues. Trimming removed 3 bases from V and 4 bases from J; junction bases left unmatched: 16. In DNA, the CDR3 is TGCAGTGCTAGGTTTGCATATAGCGGGAGAGGACTGTACAATGAGCAGTTCTTC. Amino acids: CSARFAYSGRGLYNEQFF.

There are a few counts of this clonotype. CDR3 nucleotides: TGTGCCAGCAGCTTAGGGAAGCTGGGGGAGCAGTACTTC. Residues: CASSLGKLGEQYF. J is TRBJ2-7 and V is TRBV13; D is ambiguous. The CDR3 loop spans 13 amino acids. V was cut by 0 bases and J by 7 bases, with 10 bases left in between. Per the germline V gene, CDR1 is PRHDT and CDR2 is FYEKMQ (reference sequence).

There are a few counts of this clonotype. The CDR3 sequence is CSVEELAGGPNSYEQYF. For the CDR3, the DNA is TGCAGCGTTGAAGAGCTAGCGGGAGGGCCAAATTCCTACGAGCAGTACTTC. The chain couples TRBV29-1 to TRBJ2-7; 12 bases are shared with TRBD2. V lost 0 bases, J lost 1 base, and 7 bases stayed unmatched. Per germline, CDR1 SQVTM and CDR2 ANQGSEA. The CDR3 has 17 amino acids.

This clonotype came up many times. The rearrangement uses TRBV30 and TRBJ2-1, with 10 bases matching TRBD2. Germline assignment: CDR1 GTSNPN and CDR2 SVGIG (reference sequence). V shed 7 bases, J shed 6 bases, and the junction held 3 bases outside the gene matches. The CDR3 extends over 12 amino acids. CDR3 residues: CAYIAGGNEQFF. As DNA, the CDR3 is TGTGCCTATATAGCGGGAGGCAATGAGCAGTTCTTC. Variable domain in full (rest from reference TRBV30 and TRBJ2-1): SQTIHQWPATLVQPVGSPLSLECTVEGTSNPNLYWYRQAAGRGLQLLFYSVGIGQISSEVPQNLSASRPQDRQFILSSKKLLLSDSGFYLCAYIAGGNEQFFGPGTRLTVL.

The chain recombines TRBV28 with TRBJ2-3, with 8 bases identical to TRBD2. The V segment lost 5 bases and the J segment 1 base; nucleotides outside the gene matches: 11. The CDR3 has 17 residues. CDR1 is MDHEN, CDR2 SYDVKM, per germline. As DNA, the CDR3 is TGTGCCAGCAGTCCAAGCAGGGGAGCGGGAGGCACAGATACGCAGTATTTT. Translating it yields CASSPSRGAGGTDTQYF.

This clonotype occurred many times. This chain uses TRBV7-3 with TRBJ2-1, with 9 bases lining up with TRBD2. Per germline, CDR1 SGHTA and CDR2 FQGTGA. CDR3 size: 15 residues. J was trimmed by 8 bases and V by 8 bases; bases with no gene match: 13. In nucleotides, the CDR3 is TGTGCCAGCCGCGCACGGGCGGGAGGGCCCCATGAGCAGTTCTTC. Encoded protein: CASRARAGGPHEQFF.

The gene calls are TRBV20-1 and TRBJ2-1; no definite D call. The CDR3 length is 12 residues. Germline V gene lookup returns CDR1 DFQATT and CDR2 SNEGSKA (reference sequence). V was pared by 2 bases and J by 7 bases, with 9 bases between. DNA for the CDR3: TGCAGTGCTAGAACCTCCCGGAATGAGCAGTTCTTC. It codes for CSARTSRNEQFF.

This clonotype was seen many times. CDR3 sequence: CASSLSGEETQYF. CDR3 bases: TGTGCCAGCAGCCTTAGCGGCGAAGAGACCCAGTACTTC. V usage is TRBV28 and J usage is TRBJ2-5; D possibly corresponds to TRBD2 (6 bases). This CDR3 has 13 residues. The germline V and J ends were trimmed by 6 bases and 3 bases, with 11 bases remaining between them. Germline-derived CDR1 and CDR2 are MDHEN and SYDVKM.

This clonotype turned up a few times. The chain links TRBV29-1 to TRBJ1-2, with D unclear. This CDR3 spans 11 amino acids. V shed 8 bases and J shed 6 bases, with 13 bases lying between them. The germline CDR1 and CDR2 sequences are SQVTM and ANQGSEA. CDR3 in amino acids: CSTRDGNGYTF. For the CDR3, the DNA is TGCAGCACACGTGACGGCAATGGCTACACCTTC.

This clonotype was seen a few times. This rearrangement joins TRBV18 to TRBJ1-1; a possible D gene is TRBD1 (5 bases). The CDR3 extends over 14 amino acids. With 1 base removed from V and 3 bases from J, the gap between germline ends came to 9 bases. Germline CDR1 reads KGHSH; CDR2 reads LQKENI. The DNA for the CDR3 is TGTGCCAGCTCACCACGGGCGGGGGACACTGAAGCTTTCTTT. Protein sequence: CASSPRAGDTEAFF.

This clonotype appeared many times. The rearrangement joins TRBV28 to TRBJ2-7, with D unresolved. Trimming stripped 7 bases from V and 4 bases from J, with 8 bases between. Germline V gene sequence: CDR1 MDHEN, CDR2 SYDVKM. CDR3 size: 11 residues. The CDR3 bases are TGTGCCAGCAACGTCGGTTACGAGCAGTACTTC. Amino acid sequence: CASNVGYEQYF.

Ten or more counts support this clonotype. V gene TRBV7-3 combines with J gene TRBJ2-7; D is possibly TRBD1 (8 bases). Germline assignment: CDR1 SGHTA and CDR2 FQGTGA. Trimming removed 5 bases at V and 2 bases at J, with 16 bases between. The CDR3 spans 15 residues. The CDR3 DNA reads TGTGCCAGCAGCCCCGGCGGGGGACAGGCCTACGAGCAGTACTTC. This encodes CASSPGGGQAYEQYF.